This TCR beta chain was retrieved from a study of HIV-infected patients and healthy controls (TCRdb year 2014). About the investigation overall: The study asked whether deep sequencing of the TCR repertoire from small blood samples of HIV patients could detect immune perturbation and reconstitution.

Measured from the cysteine to the phenylalanine, the CDR3 is 15 residues long. Only the CDR3 DNA stays, 45 bases, in frame from base 1. Relative to germline, V is missing 3 bases and J is missing 3 bases, with 6 bases of the junction outside any gene match. CDR1 is given as SGHNT and CDR2 as YYREEE, both from the germline V gene (reference sequence). 500 ng RNA was reverse transcribed with SuperScript III using primers against the alpha and beta constant regions. Separate libraries for the alpha and beta chains were generated through chain-specific third strand synthesis that incorporated multiplexing indices. The protocol used a single primer pair to amplify all rearrangements within a chain, which avoided primer bias, and attached molecular barcodes to each cDNA molecule. T4 RNA Ligase 1 joined purified cDNA to a 5' RACE adapter that carried a random hexamer and the SP2 sequencing primer site. Second strand synthesis was performed with Phusion polymerase and primed from the SP2 site, and slow temperature ramps were applied to favor optimal annealing. Joined together, two random hexamer sequences that had both been added before amplification formed the 12-nucleotide barcode of each molecule. A brief initial PCR introduced P5 and P7 adapter elements together with a second index, and a roughly 23-cycle amplification PCR using P5s and P7 primers was subsequently performed. The libraries went through roughly 27 PCR cycles in total, were quantified on a Qubit, were sized on a Bioanalyzer, and were diluted to 4 nM. Sequencing of the normalized libraries was performed on an Illumina MiSeq with 2 x 250 paired-end kits. Reverse transcription reactions were cleaned up on MinElute columns and eluted into around 9.7 ul Tris-Cl. The adapter ligations were run for 23 hours at 16 degrees C, and AMPure XP beads at a 1:1 ratio were afterwards used to clean them. The original pipeline was this. Demultiplexed FASTQ files were processed with a modified Decombinator that output V, J, insert and barcode information. Sequences that shared a barcode but differed from the dominant sequence were discarded as errors, and original cDNA molecules were estimated by counting barcodes clustered at Levenshtein distance 3. For downstream analyses, the R packages ineq, vegan, igraph and RCytoscape were used, along with IMGT nomenclature and CDR3 definitions. V gene usage was computed over distinct sequences, each TCR counted once to avoid skew from clonal expansion. Whenever two unique CDR3 amino acid sequences within a donor differed by a single Levenshtein edit, similarity networks linked them. In the repertoires, a search was made for a compiled set of published HIV-specific CDR3s (roughly 100 alpha, 600 to 900 beta) and CMV-specific CDR3s (around 13 alpha, 240 or so beta). Lower sequence numbers were not the cause of the decreased diversity in patients, as random subsampling to size-matched repertoires showed. The raw public reads went through TCRdb reprocessing: fastp at Q25, MiXCR clone calling, in-frame beta chains kept. All rows with the same CDR3 protein become a single entry with the most common DNA and genes. None of the V and J calls come from the authors' own analysis; TCRdb made them. This sample is represented by around 15,000 distinct CDR3 sequences; 7% of them were singletons. The ten largest clones take up approximately 8.3% of the sample.

Whole blood was used without cell fractionation, so the repertoire reflected all unsorted peripheral T cells. Ten uninfected healthy donors were sampled as controls, and four of these ten donors were sampled twice two to three months apart. For RNA extraction, around 2.3 ml of peripheral blood was collected into Tempus tubes. Residual genomic DNA was removed with the TURBO-DNase kit and globin mRNA was depleted with GLOBINclear. As for this clonotype: Its antigen has not been determined. No clone much larger than this one lies a single base away; base qualities are absent.

Findings and caveats that apply to the study as a whole: Pairing of alpha and beta chains was not determined in the samples. More CDR3s were shared between individuals among healthy controls than among HIV+ patients, as measured by Jaccard index and by the count of highly shared sequences. The observed differences in diversity were not explained by the slight differences in age and sex profiles between the study cohorts. HIV-infected repertoires showed significantly elevated mean Gini indices relative to controls, which possibly reflects oligoclonality. Compared with controls, HIV-infected patients showed significantly different mean usage of eight alpha and eight beta V genes. Sequencing depth was restricted by the use of whole blood, which also prevented the dynamics of distinct T-cell subpopulations from being separated. In the study, no determination of donor HLA types was made. Alpha-chain CDR3s from MAIT cells occurred at high frequency in healthy controls but were severely depleted in HIV+ repertoires. Healthy control repertoires showed roughly threefold more distinct CDR3s and higher Shannon diversity than untreated HIV+ repertoires. Comparisons were complicated by unequal numbers of distinct sequences between patients and controls, and rare events from HIV-infected data were overweighted by size-matching. During therapy, a significant decrease in frequency was seen for HIV-associated CDR3s, whereas no significant change was found for CMV-associated CDR3s, although most of them became more frequent. A major limit on how widely the findings apply, in the view of the authors, was that only sixteen HIV-infected individuals were processed. In size-matched repertoire data, the apparent post-therapy recovery of the Gini index in HIV-infected patients was not replicated.

This clonotype originated in an adult in good health. The chain is encoded by TRBV5-4 joined to TRBJ2-7; TRBD2 lines up with 10 middle nucleotides. The specimen was blood. The bases are TGTGCCAGCAGCTCCCGCCCTAGCGGGGGCTACGAGCAGTACTTC. This translates into CASSSRPSGGYEQYF. Outside the CDR3, residues come from the reference TRBV5-4 and TRBJ2-7 proteins, so the full variable domain is: ETGVTQSPTHLIKTRGQQVTLRCSSQSGHNTVSWYQQALGQGPQFIFQYYREEENGRGNFPPRFSGLQFPNYSSELNVNALELDDSALYLCASSSRPSGGYEQYFGPGTRLTVT.